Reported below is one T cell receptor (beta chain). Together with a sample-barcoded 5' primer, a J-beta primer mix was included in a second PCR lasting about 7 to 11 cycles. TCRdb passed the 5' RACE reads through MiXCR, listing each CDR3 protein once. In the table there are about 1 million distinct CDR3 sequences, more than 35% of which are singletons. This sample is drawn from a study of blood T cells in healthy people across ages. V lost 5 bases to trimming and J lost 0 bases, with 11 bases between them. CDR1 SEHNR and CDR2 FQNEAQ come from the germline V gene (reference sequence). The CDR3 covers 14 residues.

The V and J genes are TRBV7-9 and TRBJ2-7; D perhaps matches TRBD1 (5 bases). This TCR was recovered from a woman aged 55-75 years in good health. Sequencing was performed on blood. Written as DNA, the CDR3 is TGTGCCAGCAGCCCGGCGGACAACTCCTACGAGCAGTACTTC. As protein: CASSPADNSYEQYF.